This T cell receptor beta chain was documented in a study of blood T cell repertoires in COVID-19. Study in general: Collection of acute and convalescent COVID-19 samples took place in the United States, Italy and Spain. Nucleic acid was either cDNA or gDNA, and it came from T cells, B-cell-depleted T cells, or PBMCs.

Original processing notes: Counts of nucleated cells, estimated from reference gene primer amplification, were obtained. TCRdb keeps only in-frame clones here, not all; method: immunoSEQ multiplex PCR. The V and J calls and the clone size are those of that table, but D and trimming were determined from the DNA. The data contain roughly 250,000 clones, over 70% of them singletons. V was trimmed by 1 base and J by 6 bases, leaving 13 bases between them. Per germline, CDR1 MNHEY and CDR2 SVGEGT. The CDR3 contains 15 residues. The clonotype comes from a woman aged 80 or over with acute or convalescent COVID-19. Sequencing was done on a sample of peripheral blood. V and J are TRBV6-2 or TRBV6-3 and TRBJ1-5; a weak D match, TRBD1 (5 bases). CDR3 amino acids: CASSYFRGDTQPQHF. The CDR3 DNA reads as TGTGCCAGCAGTTACTTCCGGGGGGATACTCAGCCCCAGCATTTT.